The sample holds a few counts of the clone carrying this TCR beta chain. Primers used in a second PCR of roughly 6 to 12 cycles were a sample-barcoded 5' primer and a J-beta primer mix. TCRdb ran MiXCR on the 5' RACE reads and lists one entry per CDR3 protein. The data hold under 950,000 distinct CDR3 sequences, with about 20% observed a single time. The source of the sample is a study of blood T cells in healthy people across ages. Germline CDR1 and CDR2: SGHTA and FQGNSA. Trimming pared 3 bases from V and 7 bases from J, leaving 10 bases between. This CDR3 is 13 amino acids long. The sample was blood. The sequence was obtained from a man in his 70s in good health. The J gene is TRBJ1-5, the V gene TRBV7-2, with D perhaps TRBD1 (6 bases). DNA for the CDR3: TGTGCCAGCAGCTTCGGCAGGGGACAGCCCCAGCATTTT. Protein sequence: CASSFGRGQPQHF. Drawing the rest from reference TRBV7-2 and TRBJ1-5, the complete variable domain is GAGVSQSPSNKVTEKGKDVELRCDPISGHTALYWYRQSLGQGLEFLIYFQGNSAPDKSGLPSDRFSAERTGGSVSTLTIQRTQQEDSAVYLCASSFGRGQPQHFGDGTRLSIL.